A single sample gave rise to the 22 T cell receptor beta chains below, sequenced in a study of blood T cells in healthy people across ages (dated by TCRdb to the mid-2010s). Receptor libraries were prepared by 5' RACE. The run used an Illumina HiSeq 2500. A second roughly 6 to 11 cycle PCR used a sample-barcoded 5' primer and a J-beta primer mix. Using fastp trimming at Q25 and MiXCR clonotype assembly, TCRdb reanalyzed the public sequencing data and kept in-frame beta chains. Each record represents a unique CDR3 protein, reported with the most common genes and DNA among its rows. In this sample the table shows 700,000 to 900,000 distinct CDR3 sequences, about 48% of which occur a single time. Approximately 40% of the sample rests with the top ten. Input material: blood. These receptors were taken from an elderly man in good health.

This clonotype occurred a few times. The chain joins TRBV27 to TRBJ2-5; 8 bases fit TRBD2. Trimming removed 8 bases from V and 4 bases from J; junction bases left unmatched: 6. CDR3 length: 13 residues. Germline loops: CDR1 MNHEY, CDR2 SMNVEV (reference sequence). CDR3 nucleotide sequence: TGTGCCAGCTCCGATAGCGGGGCAGAGACCCAGTACTTC. It is translated as CASSDSGAETQYF.

The chain combines TRBV18 with TRBJ1-2; D is undetermined. There are 15 residues in the CDR3. Per the germline V gene, CDR1 is KGHSH and CDR2 is LQKENI. V gave up 2 bases and J gave up 4 bases, with 14 bases separating them. CDR3: CASSPKGADSYGYTF. In nucleotides, the CDR3 is TGTGCCAGCTCACCAAAGGGCGCGGATTCCTATGGCTACACCTTC.

The table lists this clonotype with many counts. This chain links TRBV5-1 with TRBJ2-6, with a weak D call TRBD2 (6 bases). V was shortened by 4 bases and J by 0 bases, with 11 bases between the two germline ends. The CDR3 spans 16 residues. The germline gives CDR1 SGHRS, CDR2 YFSETQ. The CDR3 sequence is CASSPGGLSGANVLTF. The CDR3 nucleotides are TGCGCCAGCAGCCCCGGGGGACTCTCTGGGGCCAACGTCCTGACTTTC.

This clonotype was detected a few times. This sequence joins TRBV10-2 and TRBJ1-5; the match to TRBD1 covers 8 bases. Trimming cost V 7 bases and J 3 bases; bases outside gene matches: 8. Per germline, CDR1 WSHSY and CDR2 SAAADI. The CDR3 length is 15 residues. CDR3 coding DNA: TGCGCCAGCAAGATGGACAGGGCCTACAATCAGCCCCAGCATTTT. This gives the protein CASKMDRAYNQPQHF.

The chain employs TRBV10-1 and TRBJ1-1; D call uncertain. Germline CDR1 WNHNN, CDR2 SYGVQD (reference sequence). Trimming removed 3 bases at V and 3 bases at J, with 11 bases between. The CDR3 loop spans 14 amino acids. CDR3 coding DNA: TGCGCCAGCAGTGAACAGCTCAAGGACACTGAAGCTTTCTTT. Encoded protein: CASSEQLKDTEAFF.

This chain uses TRBV11-2 with TRBJ2-4; the match to TRBD1 covers 7 bases. TRBJ2-7 matches the DNA end more closely, so the J call is doubtful. Per germline, CDR1 SGHAT and CDR2 FQNNGV. This CDR3 has 15 residues. This chain's CDR3 is CASSYTGTASYEQYF. CDR3 nucleotides: TGTGCCAGCAGCTACACCGGGACAGCTTCCTACGAGCAGTACTTC.

In its sample, this clonotype was seen a few times. J is TRBJ2-5 and V is TRBV5-1, with no clear D. The germline V gene encodes CDR1 SGHRS and CDR2 YFSETQ. The CDR3 runs to 14 residues. Trimming pared 0 bases from V and 2 bases from J, leaving 8 bases between. CDR3: CASSLAPRQETQYF. CDR3 in DNA: TGCGCCAGCAGCTTGGCCCCACGGCAAGAGACCCAGTACTTC.

This chain connects TRBV7-9 to TRBJ2-1, with 9 bases aligning to TRBD2. J was trimmed by 6 bases and V by 4 bases; bases with no gene match: 10. Germline assignment: CDR1 SEHNR and CDR2 FQNEAQ (reference sequence). This CDR3 is built from 16 residues. As DNA, the CDR3 is TGTGCCAGCAGCTGGGTAGCGGGAGTATCCCTCAATGAGCAGTTCTTC. Translated: CASSWVAGVSLNEQFF.

The V gene is TRBV28, the J gene TRBJ1-1, with TRBD1 as a possible D gene (5 bases). Looked up from germline, CDR1 is MDHEN and CDR2 is SYDVKM. This CDR3 spans 13 amino acids. Trimming removed 10 bases from V and 0 bases from J, with 12 bases in between. The CDR3 loop is CATTGGLNTEAFF. The DNA for the CDR3 is TGTGCCACCACGGGGGGTTTGAACACTGAAGCTTTCTTT. Based on the CDR3 plus reference TRBV28 and TRBJ1-1, the full variable domain is DVKVTQSSRYLVKRTGEKVFLECVQDMDHENMFWYRQDPGLGLRLIYFSYDVKMKEKGDIPEGYSVSREKKERFSLILESASTNQTSMYLCATTGGLNTEAFFGQGTRLTVV.

V usage is TRBV6-1 and J usage is TRBJ2-3; D uncertain. Germline CDR1 and CDR2: MNHNS and SASEGT. V was pared by 3 bases and J by 14 bases, with 24 bases between. The length of the CDR3 is 15 residues. CDR3 DNA: TGTGCCAGCAGTGACAGAGTCCTGGAGAACAGAGACGCGTATTTT. Translating gives CASSDRVLENRDAYF.

This sequence joins TRBV20-1 and TRBJ1-2; 12 bases match TRBD1. V lost 5 bases and J lost 8; bases outside the gene matches: 6. The CDR3 runs to 13 residues. Germline lookup yields CDR1 DFQATT and CDR2 SNEGSKA (reference sequence). The CDR3 here is CSAPGQGAKGYTF. The CDR3 DNA reads as TGCAGTGCTCCGGGACAGGGGGCGAAAGGCTACACCTTC.

This clonotype was detected a few times. The chain couples TRBV10-3 to TRBJ2-1; 12 bases are shared with TRBD2. This CDR3 region has 16 residues. CDR1 is ENHRY, CDR2 SYGVKD, per germline. J lost 8 bases, V lost 4 bases, and 9 bases had no gene match. CDR3 nucleotide sequence: TGTGCCATCAGTGTGAGGCTAGCGGGAGGGCCGGATGAGCAGTTCTTC. Amino acid sequence: CAISVRLAGGPDEQFF.

V gene TRBV20-1 combines with J gene TRBJ1-5, with a weak D call TRBD1 (6 bases). Trimming left V 6 bases short and J 5 bases short, with 20 bases between. CDR1 is DFQATT, CDR2 SNEGSKA, per germline (reference sequence). There are 15 residues in the CDR3. The CDR3 region has the DNA TGCAGTGCCGCCCGGACAGATACCAAGTATCAGCCCCAGCATTTT. It is translated as CSAARTDTKYQPQHF.

J is TRBJ1-1 and V is TRBV20-1, with a tentative D call TRBD1 (5 bases). Germline CDR1 reads DFQATT; CDR2 reads SNEGSKA (reference sequence). This CDR3 spans 14 amino acids. V shed 1 base and J shed 5 bases, with 14 bases lying between them. As DNA, the CDR3 is TGCAGTGCTAGAGTGGGCGGGACCGGAACTGAAGCTTTCTTT. Its translation is CSARVGGTGTEAFF.

This clonotype has only one observation. The chain employs TRBV6-1 and TRBJ2-1, with TRBD2 matching over 13 bases. Trimming at V came to 2 bases and at J to 4 bases, leaving 8 bases not matched to a gene. The CDR3 covers 18 residues. The germline V gene encodes CDR1 MNHNS and CDR2 SASEGT. In nucleotides, the CDR3 is TGTGCCAGCAGTGAAACCCTCGGACTAGCGGGAGCATACAATGAGCAGTTCTTC. As protein: CASSETLGLAGAYNEQFF.

This clonotype appeared a few times. The V call is TRBV29-1, the J call TRBJ2-5; 9 bases fit TRBD1. The CDR3 is made up of 14 amino acids. J gave up 5 bases and V 4 bases, and 8 bases lay outside the gene matches. CDR1 is SQVTM and CDR2 is ANQGSEA in the germline V gene. The CDR3, as DNA: TGCAGCGTTGGCGCCGGGACAGGGTGGGAGACCCAGTACTTC. Encoded protein: CSVGAGTGWETQYF.

This chain uses TRBV11-2 with TRBJ2-7; D call uncertain. CDR1 and CDR2 (germline): SGHAT, FQNNGV. The CDR3 loop spans 14 amino acids. The germline V and J ends were trimmed by 1 base and 5 bases, with 12 bases remaining between them. The CDR3 spells CASSLVGPPDEQYF. In DNA, the CDR3 is TGTGCCAGCAGCTTAGTAGGCCCTCCGGACGAGCAGTACTTC. The complete variable domain, with remaining parts taken from reference TRBV11-2 and TRBJ2-7, reads EAGVAQSPRYKIIEKRQSVAFWCNPISGHATLYWYQQILGQGPKLLIQFQNNGVVDDSQLPKDRFSAERLKGVDSTLKIQPAKLEDSAVYLCASSLVGPPDEQYFGPGTRLTVT.

The V call is TRBV3-1, the J call TRBJ2-7; TRBD2 matches 11 bases. J gave up 5 bases and V 4 bases, and 7 bases lay outside the gene matches. The germline gives CDR1 LGHDT, CDR2 YNNKEL (reference sequence). This CDR3 spans 15 amino acids. CDR3 bases: TGTGCCAGCAGCCCACTGGGACTAGCGGCTAACGAGCAGTACTTC. Protein sequence: CASSPLGLAANEQYF.

The J gene is TRBJ2-5, the V gene TRBV7-9, with TRBD2 identical over 8 bases. The junction had 6 bases not matched to a gene; V was cut back by 8 bases and J by 4 bases. The length of the CDR3 is 13 residues. The V gene's germline CDR1 is SEHNR and CDR2 FQNEAQ (reference sequence). CDR3 amino acids: CASAREVPETQYF. The CDR3, as DNA: TGTGCCAGCGCGCGGGAGGTCCCAGAGACCCAGTACTTC.

There are a few counts of this clonotype. The chain uses TRBV27 and TRBJ1-6; D is unclear. The V gene lost 1 base and the J gene lost 10 bases, with 8 bases spanning the gap. Looked up from germline, CDR1 is MNHEY and CDR2 is SMNVEV (reference sequence). This CDR3 region has 13 residues. CDR3 loop: CASSLFVGSPLHF. The CDR3 DNA sequence: TGTGCCAGCAGTTTATTCGTCGGGTCACCCCTCCACTTT.

The rearrangement joins TRBV3-1 to TRBJ2-4, with 7 bases identical to TRBD2. The J call may be faulty, since TRBJ2-7 better matches the DNA end. The CDR3 consists of 15 residues. CDR1 is LGHDT, CDR2 YNNKEL, per germline (reference sequence). The CDR3 nucleotides read TGTGCCAGCAGCCAAGGCGGGCGGGAGCGCTACGAGCAGTACTTC. Encoded protein: CASSQGGRERYEQYF.

The chain employs TRBV5-1 and TRBJ2-2; D not resolved. CDR3 length equals 15 residues. V lost 1 base, J lost 2 bases, and 9 bases lay in between. Per germline, CDR1 SGHRS and CDR2 YFSETQ. The CDR3 coding sequence is TGCGCCAGCAGCTTGCAACAGATCAACACCGGGGAGCTGTTTTTT. Residues: CASSLQQINTGELFF. Full variable domain (outside the CDR3, taken from reference TRBV5-1 and TRBJ2-2): KAGVTQTPRYLIKTRGQQVTLSCSPISGHRSVSWYQQTPGQGLQFLFEYFSETQRNKGNFPGRFSGRQFSNSRSEMNVSTLELGDSALYLCASSLQQINTGELFFGEGSRLTVL.